This TCR beta chain was observed in a study of shared clonotypes between healthy human individuals. Researchers ran the assay at a deep level. Some clones are missing from TCRdb's copy, which holds only in-frame ones; the method was immunoSEQ multiplex PCR. This sample has roughly 2 million clones, with more than 90% found just once. Germline CDR1 reads MNHEY; CDR2 reads SVGAGI. V was pared by 6 bases and J by 3 bases, with 7 bases of the junction left unmatched. The CDR3 sequence is 14 residues long. Healthy adults negative for HIV, lacking recent acute infections or vaccinations, served as donors. The TCR was taken from a man aged 18 to 30 in good health. The specimen sequenced was naive CD4+ T cells sorted from blood. Regarding subset: CD45RA+ positively selected. The chain has TRBV6-5 and TRBJ2-7, with 8 bases that match TRBD1. This CDR3 reads CASRRGDRLYEQYF. The CDR3 DNA sequence: TGTGCCAGCAGGAGAGGGGACAGGCTCTACGAGCAGTACTTC.